These 27 T cell receptor beta chains came from one sample sequenced in a study of blood T cell repertoires in COVID-19 (dated by TCRdb to about 2020). The library was obtained by the immunoSEQ multiplex PCR assay. The clones in this table, taken by TCRdb from immuneACCESS, are in-frame only. Not every clone is retained; where verified, under half of the shortfall comes from an unresolved V gene, and the cause of the rest is unknown. Present in this sample are approximately 35,000 clones, 80% to 90% of which were seen just once. Of the sample, around 14% is held by the ten largest clones. Sample: peripheral blood. The receptors derive from a man in his sixties with active COVID-19.

The chain carries TRBV30 and TRBJ1-3; 11 bases agree with TRBD1. With V trimmed by 5 bases and J by 7 bases, 7 bases remained unmatched. The CDR3 spans 14 residues. CDR1 and CDR2 (germline): GTSNPN, SVGIG (reference sequence). The CDR3 here is CAWGTGGLGNTIYF. In DNA, the CDR3 is TGTGCCTGGGGGACAGGGGGTTTGGGGAACACCATATATTTT.

The V and J genes are TRBV7-2 and TRBJ1-2, with 8 bases identical to TRBD1. CDR3 size: 14 residues. Trimming cost V 5 bases and J 4 bases; bases outside gene matches: 6. In germline, CDR1 is SGHTA, CDR2 FQGNSA. CDR3 protein: CASSPGTGLYGYTF. Here the CDR3 DNA reads TGTGCCAGCAGCCCCGGGACAGGTCTCTATGGCTACACCTTC. Full variable domain (outside the CDR3, taken from reference TRBV7-2 and TRBJ1-2): GAGVSQSPSNKVTEKGKDVELRCDPISGHTALYWYRQSLGQGLEFLIYFQGNSAPDKSGLPSDRFSAERTGGSVSTLTIQRTQQEDSAVYLCASSPGTGLYGYTFGSGTRLTVV.

V usage is TRBV29-1 and J usage is TRBJ1-1; D not resolved. This CDR3 has 14 residues. V dropped 3 bases and J dropped 3 bases, with 14 bases sitting between them. Germline CDR1 SQVTM, CDR2 ANQGSEA. The CDR3 region is CSVDRSGRDTEAFF. Here the CDR3 DNA reads TGCAGCGTTGATCGGTCCGGGAGGGACACTGAAGCTTTCTTT.

This chain uses TRBV14 with TRBJ2-5; TRBD1 is a possible D gene (6 bases). Between the trimmed V and J ends, which lost 0 bases and 2 bases, there was a span of 10 bases. Germline CDR1 is SGHDN and CDR2 is FVKESK. This CDR3 contains 15 residues. The CDR3 nucleotides read TGTGCCAGCAGCCAAGAGACAGGTTATCAAGAGACCCAGTACTTC. Its translation: CASSQETGYQETQYF.

The rearrangement joins TRBV7-9 to TRBJ2-7; a weak D match, TRBD2 (5 bases). The CDR3 loop spans 14 amino acids. Trimming pared 4 bases from V and 3 bases from J, leaving 13 bases between. In germline, CDR1 is SEHNR, CDR2 FQNEAQ (reference sequence). CDR3 sequence: CASSSIPGNYEQYF. CDR3 bases: TGTGCCAGCAGCTCCATCCCGGGAAACTACGAGCAGTACTTC.

The CDR3 here is CASGRLAASTDTQYF. As DNA, the CDR3 is TGTGCCAGCGGACGACTAGCGGCTAGCACAGATACGCAGTATTTT. This rearrangement joins TRBV27 to TRBJ2-3; 9 nucleotides agree with TRBD2. Germline CDR1 and CDR2: MNHEY and SMNVEV (reference sequence). Trimming removed 8 bases from V and 0 bases from J; junction bases left unmatched: 6. The CDR3 extends over 15 amino acids.

By sample share, this clone is medium-sized. The J gene is TRBJ1-2, the V gene TRBV7-2, with 11 bases lining up with TRBD1. With 1 base clipped from V and 8 bases from J, the junction kept 12 bases outside the gene matches. The germline V gene encodes CDR1 SGHTA and CDR2 FQGNSA. CDR3 size: 17 residues. In DNA, the CDR3 is TGTGCCAGCAGCTTAGTGGGATCGGGACAGGGGGTCCACGGCTACACCTTC. This gives the protein CASSLVGSGQGVHGYTF.

The chain joins TRBV19 to TRBJ1-2, with 9 bases aligning to TRBD1. From germline, CDR1 is LNHDA and CDR2 SQIVND (reference sequence). With V trimmed by 9 bases and J by 9 bases, 11 bases remained unmatched. CDR3 length: 13 amino acids. CDR3 nucleotides: TGTGCCAGCCGGCCGGGGACAGGGCGTAGCTACACCTTC. Its protein is CASRPGTGRSYTF.

This CDR3 reads CASSTQGGTNQPQHF. In nucleotides, the CDR3 is TGTGCCAGCAGTACCCAGGGGGGAACTAATCAGCCCCAGCATTTT. The rearrangement uses TRBV28 and TRBJ1-5, with 7 positions matching TRBD1. CDR3 length: 15 residues. The ends lost 5 bases at V and 4 bases at J; junction bases unmatched: 8. Germline V CDR1 and CDR2: MDHEN, SYDVKM.

The gene calls are TRBV7-2 and TRBJ2-5; 13 nucleotides align to TRBD2. V trimming: 1 base; J trimming: 6 bases; junction bases outside the gene matches: 5. The CDR3 sequence is 16 residues long. Germline CDR1 SGHTA, CDR2 FQGNSA. The CDR3 DNA is TGTGCCAGCAGCTTAGGGACTAGCGGGAGTTCCAAGACCCAGTACTTC. The encoded protein is CASSLGTSGSSKTQYF.

The chain recombines TRBV7-2 with TRBJ2-7, with a possible D match to TRBD2 (6 bases). The V end was cut by 4 bases, the J end by 6 bases, with 19 bases between. Germline V gives CDR1 SGHTA, CDR2 FQGNSA. This CDR3 has 15 residues. DNA of the CDR3: TGTGCCAGCAGCTCGGGCGGGGCGCTCACGGGCGAGCAGTACTTC. As protein: CASSSGGALTGEQYF.

The J gene is TRBJ1-1, the V gene TRBV7-9; no firm D call. The germline V gene has CDR1 SEHNR and CDR2 FQNEAQ (reference sequence). The V and J ends lost 5 bases and 5 bases respectively, with 6 bases between them. The CDR3 contains 11 residues. CDR3 protein: CASSIETEAFF. The CDR3 nucleotides are TGTGCCAGCAGCATTGAGACTGAAGCTTTCTTT.

The chain recombines TRBV2 with TRBJ2-1, with D possibly being TRBD1 (5 bases). Germline V CDR1 and CDR2: SNHLY, FYNNEI. CDR3 length: 14 amino acids. Deletions cut 3 bases from V and 5 bases from J, with 11 bases between. The chain's CDR3 is CASSDWVGDNEQFF. CDR3 in DNA: TGTGCCAGCAGTGACTGGGTAGGGGACAATGAGCAGTTCTTC. Full variable domain (outside the CDR3, taken from reference TRBV2 and TRBJ2-1): EPEVTQTPSHQVTQMGQEVILRCVPISNHLYFYWYRQILGQKVEFLVSFYNNEISEKSEIFDDQFSVERPDGSNFTLKIRSTKLEDSAMYFCASSDWVGDNEQFFGPGTRLTVL.

V and J are TRBV10-1 and TRBJ1-6, with 11 bases that match TRBD1. V shed 3 bases and J 9 bases; nucleotides not matched to a gene: 13. The CDR3 runs 18 residues. The germline CDR1 and CDR2 sequences are WNHNN and SYGVQD (reference sequence). CDR3 nucleotide sequence: TGCGCCAGCAGTGACCGGGACAGGGGGAGACATGTAGTTTCACCCCTCCACTTT. Translating it yields CASSDRDRGRHVVSPLHF.

V gene TRBV27 combines with J gene TRBJ2-6; 7 nucleotides line up with TRBD1. V lost 4 bases and J lost 2; bases outside the gene matches: 11. CDR1 and CDR2 (germline): MNHEY, SMNVEV (reference sequence). This CDR3 is built from 18 residues. The CDR3 sequence: CASSSRQGPVAGANVLTF. CDR3 in DNA: TGTGCCAGCAGTTCCAGACAGGGCCCGGTAGCTGGGGCCAACGTCCTGACTTTC.

V usage is TRBV5-1 and J usage is TRBJ2-1; 10 bases agree with TRBD2. The CDR3 has 17 residues. V lost 1 base to trimming and J lost 0 bases; unmatched junction nucleotides: 4. Per germline, CDR1 SGHRS and CDR2 YFSETQ. CDR3 DNA: TGCGCCAGCAGCTTGAGGTCTAGCGGGAGCTCCTACAATGAGCAGTTCTTC. It codes for CASSLRSSGSSYNEQFF. The entire variable domain, with the rest obtained from reference TRBV5-1 and TRBJ2-1, is as follows: KAGVTQTPRYLIKTRGQQVTLSCSPISGHRSVSWYQQTPGQGLQFLFEYFSETQRNKGNFPGRFSGRQFSNSRSEMNVSTLELGDSALYLCASSLRSSGSSYNEQFFGPGTRLTVL.

V usage is TRBV29-1 and J usage is TRBJ2-3; TRBD2 matches 12 bases. Germline loops: CDR1 SQVTM, CDR2 ANQGSEA. This CDR3 has 18 residues. V lost 3 bases and J lost 2; bases outside the gene matches: 12. CDR3 DNA sequence: TGCAGCGTTGATGCTAGCGGGAGGGCCGTACACTCCACAGATACGCAGTATTTT. Translating gives CSVDASGRAVHSTDTQYF.

The rearrangement links TRBV7-9 to TRBJ2-5, with 8 bases lining up with TRBD1. Germline V gives CDR1 SEHNR, CDR2 FQNEAQ (reference sequence). This CDR3 comprises 16 residues. V dropped 1 base and J dropped 1; count of bases not matched to a gene: 5. CDR3 amino acids: CASSLGQGAAQETQYF. The CDR3 DNA reads as TGTGCCAGCAGCTTAGGGCAGGGGGCCGCCCAAGAGACCCAGTACTTC.

The chain recombines TRBV11-3 with TRBJ2-2, with 7 bases lining up with TRBD2. The V segment lost 5 bases and the J segment 1 base; nucleotides outside the gene matches: 10. This CDR3 spans 17 amino acids. Germline lookup yields CDR1 SGHNT and CDR2 YENEEA. In DNA, the CDR3 is TGTGCCAGCAGCCCGCGGGGAGCGGGGCTGAACACCGGGGAGCTGTTTTTT. Amino acids: CASSPRGAGLNTGELFF.

This chain joins TRBV28 and TRBJ1-5; D not certain. In germline, CDR1 is MDHEN, CDR2 SYDVKM. CDR3 length: 17 amino acids. With 5 bases removed from V and 1 base from J, the gap between germline ends came to 18 bases. The CDR3 loop is CASSTPPRVRSNQPQHF. The CDR3 DNA reads as TGTGCCAGCAGTACCCCCCCGCGGGTTAGAAGCAATCAGCCCCAGCATTTT.

This chain joins TRBV11-2 and TRBJ2-7, with no clear D. Germline assignment: CDR1 SGHAT and CDR2 FQNNGV. The CDR3 runs to 14 residues. Trimming removed 1 base at V and 0 bases at J, with 7 bases between. As DNA, the CDR3 is TGTGCCAGCAGCTTAGGAGGCAGCTCCTACGAGCAGTACTTC. This encodes CASSLGGSSYEQYF.

The chain recombines TRBV7-2 with TRBJ2-7, with no clear D. CDR1 is SGHTA, CDR2 FQGNSA, per germline. The CDR3 length is 15 residues. Trimming cost V 5 bases and J 3 bases, with 17 bases left between them. The CDR3 nucleotides read TGTGCCAGCAGCCCCCCGGGTCTTAGGAGCTACGAGCAGTACTTC. Its protein product is CASSPPGLRSYEQYF.

The rearrangement links TRBV3-1 (or the pseudogene TRBV3-2) to TRBJ2-7, with 9 bases identical to TRBD2. The CDR3 loop spans 20 amino acids. CDR1 and CDR2 from the germline V gene are LGHDT and YNNKEL (reference sequence). Trimming cost V 0 bases and J 1 base; bases outside gene matches: 16. CDR3 region: CASSQDWPAGGSPRSYEQYF. The CDR3 DNA is TGTGCCAGCAGCCAAGATTGGCCGGCGGGAGGGTCTCCGAGGTCCTACGAGCAGTACTTC.

The J gene is TRBJ2-5, the V gene TRBV7-6; D uncertain. Trimming left V 0 bases short and J 6 bases short, with 11 bases between. The CDR3 is 14 amino acids. The germline CDR1 and CDR2 sequences are SGHVS and FNYEAQ. CDR3 protein: CASSLAGDQKTQYF. The CDR3 nucleotides read TGTGCCAGCAGCTTAGCCGGTGATCAAAAGACCCAGTACTTC.

This chain connects TRBV5-4 to TRBJ2-1; 8 positions agree with TRBD2. In germline, CDR1 is SGHNT, CDR2 YYREEE (reference sequence). J gave up 3 bases and V 4 bases, and 6 bases lay outside the gene matches. The CDR3 spans 15 residues. In DNA form, the CDR3 reads TGTGCCAGCAGCCGGATGCGGGGGGACTACAATGAGCAGTTCTTC. It is translated as CASSRMRGDYNEQFF.

The chain links TRBV2 to TRBJ2-6; 11 bases fit TRBD1. V lost 6 bases and J lost 4; bases outside the gene matches: 11. The CDR3 length is 18 residues. Germline lookup yields CDR1 SNHLY and CDR2 FYNNEI. CDR3 nucleotides: TGTGCCAGCAGGGGGCCCGGGACAGGGGGTCCCGGGGCCAACGTCCTGACTTTC. This encodes CASRGPGTGGPGANVLTF. The complete variable domain, with remaining parts taken from reference TRBV2 and TRBJ2-6, reads EPEVTQTPSHQVTQMGQEVILRCVPISNHLYFYWYRQILGQKVEFLVSFYNNEISEKSEIFDDQFSVERPDGSNFTLKIRSTKLEDSAMYFCASRGPGTGGPGANVLTFGAGSRLTVL.

The chain uses TRBV7-9 and TRBJ1-1; D gene unclear. V was cut by 3 bases and J by 7 bases, with 3 bases left in between. The CDR3 is made up of 10 amino acids. Germline CDR1 SEHNR, CDR2 FQNEAQ (reference sequence). CDR3 sequence (DNA): TGTGCCAGCAGCTTCAATGAAGCTTTCTTT. Translation: CASSFNEAFF.